These 16 T cell receptor beta chains share one sample of origin, sequenced in a study of blood T cell repertoires in COVID-19. Data came from immunoSEQ multiplex PCR; TCRdb stores just in-frame clones and leaves some out. The sample consists of about 180,000 clones, about 86% of them appearing once. Material: peripheral blood. The receptors originated from a man aged 65-85 years with active or convalescent COVID-19.

V and J are TRBV9 and TRBJ2-2, with 8 bases identical to TRBD1. The length of the CDR3 is 16 residues. Germline loops: CDR1 SGDLS, CDR2 YYNGEE. The J segment lost 5 bases and the V segment lost 0 bases, leaving 6 bases of the junction unmatched. The CDR3 reads CASSVVPGGLTGELFF. In DNA form, the CDR3 reads TGTGCCAGCAGCGTAGTACCAGGGGGCTTGACCGGGGAGCTGTTTTTT.

The V and J genes are TRBV9 and TRBJ1-3; D possibly corresponds to TRBD1 (5 bases). V was clipped by 4 bases and J by 3 bases, with 20 bases between them. CDR1 is SGDLS, CDR2 YYNGEE, per germline. CDR3 length: 17 residues. The CDR3 protein is CASSITGGSGSGNTIYF. DNA for the CDR3: TGTGCCAGCAGCATTACCGGGGGGAGTGGTAGTGGAAACACCATATATTTT.

This clone has only a few counts. The CDR3 region is CASSISSGPQETQYF. The CDR3 nucleotides are TGTGCCAGTAGTATAAGTTCTGGGCCCCAAGAGACCCAGTACTTC. The gene calls are TRBV19 and TRBJ2-5; D is uncertain. Germline assignment: CDR1 LNHDA and CDR2 SQIVND (reference sequence). The CDR3 runs to 15 residues. Trimming took 2 bases from V and 1 from J, leaving 11 bases between them.

The gene calls are TRBV19 and TRBJ2-7, with D maybe TRBD1 (6 bases). The V gene lost 5 bases and the J gene lost 5 bases, with 16 bases spanning the gap. The CDR3 is made up of 14 amino acids. Germline values: CDR1 LNHDA, CDR2 SQIVND (reference sequence). The CDR3: CASSVTGKYDEQYF. In DNA form, the CDR3 reads TGTGCCAGTAGTGTAACAGGGAAGTACGACGAGCAGTACTTC.

This chain connects TRBV19 to TRBJ2-7, with D possibly being TRBD2 (6 bases). V shed 2 bases and J shed 7 bases, with 6 bases lying between them. The CDR3 has 11 residues. Germline assignment: CDR1 LNHDA and CDR2 SQIVND (reference sequence). The CDR3: CASSIRGEQYF. CDR3 nucleotide sequence: TGTGCCAGTAGTATACGGGGGGAGCAGTACTTC.

Points on this clone: Other DNA sequences in this specimen translate into the identical CDR3. The chain combines TRBV5-1 with TRBJ1-1; 7 bases line up with TRBD1. V trimming: 4 bases; J trimming: 1 base; junction bases outside the gene matches: 4. The germline V gene encodes CDR1 SGHRS and CDR2 YFSETQ. CDR3 size: 14 residues. The chain's CDR3 is CASSPWTGNTEAFF. In DNA, the CDR3 is TGCGCCAGCAGCCCCTGGACAGGGAACACTGAAGCTTTCTTT.

The chain's CDR3 is CASSAGQSETQYF. CDR3 DNA: TGTGCCAGTAGCGCGGGACAGTCGGAGACCCAGTACTTC. The V and J genes are TRBV19 and TRBJ2-5; tentatively, D is TRBD1 (7 bases). CDR1 and CDR2 from the germline V gene are LNHDA and SQIVND (reference sequence). V was pared by 6 bases and J by 5 bases, with 13 bases between. This CDR3 contains 13 residues.

The chain uses TRBV5-4 and TRBJ2-5; 7 positions match TRBD1. Trimming cost V 3 bases and J 1 base; bases outside gene matches: 6. The CDR3 contains 15 residues. Germline values: CDR1 SGHNT, CDR2 YYREEE (reference sequence). CDR3 in DNA: TGTGCCAGCAGCTCAACACAGGGGATCCAAGAGACCCAGTACTTC. Protein sequence: CASSSTQGIQETQYF.

Here the CDR3 reads CASGQLYEQYF. Written as DNA, the CDR3 is TGTGCCAGCGGGCAGCTCTACGAGCAGTACTTC. This chain connects TRBV6-5 to TRBJ2-7, with D unresolved. V was pared by 8 bases and J by 3 bases, with 8 bases between. Germline V CDR1 and CDR2: MNHEY, SVGAGI. CDR3 length: 11 amino acids.

V usage is TRBV4-1 and J usage is TRBJ2-3; TRBD2 might be the D (6 bases). The CDR3 is 14 residues long. Germline V gives CDR1 MGHRA, CDR2 YSYEKL. Trimming stripped 4 bases from V and 6 bases from J, with 14 bases between. CDR3 sequence (DNA): TGCGCCAGCAGCCCTCCCTCGCGGGACGATACGCAGTATTTT. Protein product: CASSPPSRDDTQYF.

J is TRBJ1-1 and V is TRBV5-6, with D possibly TRBD1 on 6 matching bases. The germline V gene has CDR1 SGHDT and CDR2 YYEEEE. This CDR3 spans 13 amino acids. Trimming stripped 4 bases from V and 11 bases from J, with 18 bases between. CDR3 in amino acids: CASSAGTPIGAFF. CDR3 bases: TGTGCCAGCAGCGCCGGGACACCGATTGGGGCTTTCTTT.

CDR3: CASKIQGHPNTEAFF. CDR3 bases: TGTGCCAGTAAAATCCAGGGACACCCGAACACTGAAGCTTTCTTT. The rearrangement links TRBV19 to TRBJ1-1; maybe TRBD1 (6 bases). Trimming pared 7 bases from V and 1 base from J, leaving 16 bases between. The length of the CDR3 is 15 residues. Germline V gene lookup returns CDR1 LNHDA and CDR2 SQIVND (reference sequence).

The chain uses TRBV18 and TRBJ2-5, with unresolved D. CDR1 is KGHSH, CDR2 LQKENI, per germline. This CDR3 comprises 14 residues. V lost 3 bases, J lost 5 bases, and 13 bases lay in between. The CDR3, as DNA: TGTGCCAGCTCACCTGCGGAATTTAGGGAGACCCAGTACTTC. Translating it yields CASSPAEFRETQYF.

The V call is TRBV6-2 or TRBV6-3, the J call TRBJ2-1, with a possible D match to TRBD1 (6 bases). This CDR3 contains 15 residues. The V gene's germline CDR1 is MNHEY and CDR2 SVGEGT. The V end was cut by 2 bases, the J end by 3 bases, with 11 bases between. CDR3: CASSYGTPGYNEQFF. In nucleotides, the CDR3 is TGTGCCAGCAGTTACGGGACACCAGGCTACAATGAGCAGTTCTTC.

This sequence joins TRBV27 and TRBJ1-1, with D perhaps TRBD1 (6 bases). The CDR3 has 14 amino acids. Trimming took 4 bases from V and 7 from J, leaving 16 bases between them. The germline V gene has CDR1 MNHEY and CDR2 SMNVEV (reference sequence). CDR3 amino acids: CASSYHGPRGEAFF. CDR3 sequence (DNA): TGTGCCAGCAGTTACCACGGCCCCAGGGGTGAAGCTTTCTTT.

This chain uses TRBV11-3 with TRBJ2-1, with TRBD1 as a possible D gene (6 bases). Germline V gene data show CDR1 as SGHNT and CDR2 as YENEEA. The length of the CDR3 is 12 residues. With 6 bases removed from V and 6 bases from J, the gap between germline ends came to 9 bases. The CDR3 is CASSLDSNEQFF. The CDR3 coding sequence is TGTGCCAGCAGTCTGGACAGCAATGAGCAGTTCTTC.